These T cell receptor beta chains were read from a single sample in a study of cytomegalovirus exposure and HLA in healthy donors. The assay was immunoSEQ multiplex PCR, and TCRdb's table has in-frame clones only and misses some. The sample lists about 160,000 clones, 84% seen once, with about 9.4% in the top ten. The sequenced sample was PBMCs. These TCRs come from a man aged 25 to 45 in good health and CMV-seropositive. Each CDR3 is given with its conserved first and last residue. D genes are given only for firm matches. Clone size is stated in some rows and not others, as once, few, many or a class when expanded.

j_call: TRBJ1-2; v_call: TRBV6-5; clone_size: -; d_call: -; cdr3_length: 13; cdr3_aa: CASSRTANYGYTF; cdr3_nt: TGTGCCAGCAGTCGGACAGCTAACTATGGCTACACCTTC
j_call: TRBJ1-6; v_call: TRBV7-9; clone_size: -; d_call: -; cdr3_length: 17; cdr3_aa: CASSLNFASEAHSPLHF; cdr3_nt: TGTGCCAGCAGCTTAAACTTCGCATCAGAGGCCCATTCACCCCTCCACTTT
j_call: TRBJ2-2; v_call: TRBV7-3; clone_size: -; d_call: -; cdr3_length: 16; cdr3_aa: CASSLTKVQADGELFF; cdr3_nt: TGTGCCAGCAGCTTAACGAAGGTGCAGGCCGACGGGGAGCTGTTTTTT
j_call: TRBJ2-7; v_call: TRBV29-1; clone_size: -; d_call: TRBD2; cdr3_length: 14; cdr3_aa: CSVRTSGPHYEQYF; cdr3_nt: TGCAGCGTACGGACTAGCGGGCCACACTACGAGCAGTACTTC
j_call: TRBJ2-2; v_call: TRBV5-4; clone_size: -; d_call: -; cdr3_length: 17; cdr3_aa: CASSLPSIRTNTGELFF; cdr3_nt: TGTGCCAGCAGCTTGCCTAGTATTAGGACGAACACCGGGGAGCTGTTTTTT
j_call: TRBJ1-1; v_call: TRBV4-1; clone_size: -; d_call: TRBD1; cdr3_length: 15; cdr3_aa: CASSQADRVGTEAFF; cdr3_nt: TGCGCCAGCAGCCAAGCTGACAGGGTGGGTACTGAAGCTTTCTTT
j_call: TRBJ2-1; v_call: TRBV11-2; clone_size: -; d_call: TRBD2; cdr3_length: 16; cdr3_aa: CASSPISGGDYNEQFF; cdr3_nt: TGTGCCAGCAGCCCAATTAGCGGGGGGGATTACAATGAGCAGTTCTTC
j_call: TRBJ2-3; v_call: TRBV30; clone_size: -; d_call: -; cdr3_length: 13; cdr3_aa: CAWTRQSRDTQYF; cdr3_nt: TGTGCCTGGACCAGACAGTCCCGAGATACGCAGTATTTT
j_call: TRBJ1-2; v_call: TRBV15; clone_size: -; d_call: -; cdr3_length: 15; cdr3_aa: CATSRDRQSGYGYTF; cdr3_nt: TGTGCCACCAGCAGAGATCGGCAATCGGGCTATGGCTACACCTTC
j_call: TRBJ2-1; v_call: TRBV7-2; clone_size: -; d_call: TRBD2; cdr3_length: 16; cdr3_aa: CASSLAGLAEYNEQFF; cdr3_nt: TGTGCCAGCAGCTTAGCTGGTCTAGCGGAATACAATGAGCAGTTCTTC
j_call: TRBJ2-7; v_call: TRBV19; clone_size: -; d_call: -; cdr3_length: 12; cdr3_aa: CASSNRAGEQYF; cdr3_nt: TGTGCCAGTAGCAACCGGGCGGGCGAGCAGTACTTC
j_call: TRBJ2-3; v_call: TRBV29-1; clone_size: -; d_call: -; cdr3_length: 15; cdr3_aa: CSVEGRETFTDTQYF; cdr3_nt: TGCAGCGTTGAGGGCCGGGAGACTTTCACAGATACGCAGTATTTT
j_call: TRBJ2-7; v_call: TRBV28; clone_size: -; d_call: TRBD2; cdr3_length: 14; cdr3_aa: CASSPSGIRNEQYF; cdr3_nt: TGTGCCAGCAGTCCTAGCGGGATAAGGAACGAGCAGTACTTC
j_call: TRBJ2-5; v_call: TRBV6-5; clone_size: -; d_call: TRBD1; cdr3_length: 16; cdr3_aa: CASSYGVAGGYETQYF; cdr3_nt: TGTGCCAGCAGTTACGGGGTGGCAGGGGGTTACGAGACCCAGTACTTC
j_call: TRBJ1-1; v_call: TRBV27; clone_size: -; d_call: -; cdr3_length: 15; cdr3_aa: CASSMSGGQGYGAFF; cdr3_nt: TGTGCCAGCAGTATGAGCGGAGGGCAGGGCTACGGAGCTTTCTTT
j_call: TRBJ2-5; v_call: TRBV6-5; clone_size: -; d_call: TRBD1; cdr3_length: 14; cdr3_aa: CASAPSRGRETQYF; cdr3_nt: TGTGCCAGCGCCCCGTCCAGGGGGCGAGAGACCCAGTACTTC
j_call: TRBJ2-2; v_call: TRBV28; clone_size: few; d_call: TRBD2; cdr3_length: 15; cdr3_aa: CASSRASGRAGELFF; cdr3_nt: TGTGCCAGCAGCCGTGCTAGCGGGAGGGCCGGGGAGCTGTTTTTT
j_call: TRBJ1-1; v_call: TRBV7-3; clone_size: -; d_call: -; cdr3_length: 12; cdr3_aa: CASSPSGVGAFF; cdr3_nt: TGTGCCAGCAGCCCTTCAGGGGTTGGAGCTTTCTTT
j_call: TRBJ1-4; v_call: TRBV7-9; clone_size: -; d_call: TRBD1; cdr3_length: 15; cdr3_aa: CASSKRTGRDEKLFF; cdr3_nt: TGTGCCAGCAGCAAACGGACAGGGAGAGATGAAAAACTGTTTTTT
j_call: TRBJ1-5; v_call: TRBV5-4; clone_size: -; d_call: -; cdr3_length: 15; cdr3_aa: CASSLADTSNQPQHF; cdr3_nt: TGTGCCAGCAGCTTGGCGGACACTAGCAATCAGCCCCAGCATTTT
j_call: TRBJ1-1; v_call: TRBV2; clone_size: -; d_call: -; cdr3_length: 15; cdr3_aa: CASSESRHMNTEAFF; cdr3_nt: TGTGCCAGCAGTGAGTCCAGACACATGAACACTGAAGCTTTCTTT
j_call: TRBJ2-3; v_call: TRBV6-1; clone_size: -; d_call: TRBD2; cdr3_length: 16; cdr3_aa: CASSDLAGGFTDTQYF; cdr3_nt: TGTGCCAGCAGTGACTTAGCGGGAGGGTTCACAGATACGCAGTATTTT
j_call: TRBJ1-2; v_call: TRBV10-2; clone_size: few; d_call: TRBD1; cdr3_length: 13; cdr3_aa: CASKEQGANSPAF; cdr3_nt: TGCGCCAGCAAGGAACAGGGGGCTAACTCGCCGGCCTTC
j_call: TRBJ2-7; v_call: TRBV5-4; clone_size: -; d_call: TRBD2; cdr3_length: 16; cdr3_aa: CASSLDPVQRGLGQYF; cdr3_nt: TGTGCCAGCAGCCTCGATCCGGTCCAGCGGGGTCTCGGACAGTACTTC
j_call: TRBJ2-7; v_call: TRBV29-1; clone_size: -; d_call: TRBD1; cdr3_length: 15; cdr3_aa: CSASETGVAPYEQYF; cdr3_nt: TGCAGCGCCTCAGAGACAGGGGTAGCTCCCTACGAGCAGTACTTC
j_call: TRBJ1-4; v_call: TRBV5-6; clone_size: -; d_call: -; cdr3_length: 13; cdr3_aa: CASSTTETKKLFF; cdr3_nt: TGTGCCAGCAGCACAACAGAAACCAAAAAACTGTTTTTT
j_call: TRBJ2-1; v_call: TRBV10-3; clone_size: -; d_call: -; cdr3_length: 12; cdr3_aa: CAIRREDNEQFF; cdr3_nt: TGTGCCATCAGACGCGAAGACAATGAGCAGTTCTTC
j_call: TRBJ2-3; v_call: TRBV5-1; clone_size: -; d_call: TRBD2; cdr3_length: 18; cdr3_aa: CASSLDRRGGSSTDTQYF; cdr3_nt: TGCGCCAGCAGCTTGGATCGGCGCGGGGGGTCAAGCACAGATACGCAGTATTTT
j_call: TRBJ1-3; v_call: TRBV7-9; clone_size: -; d_call: TRBD1; cdr3_length: 14; cdr3_aa: CANTGQGDGNTIYF; cdr3_nt: TGTGCCAATACGGGGCAGGGGGACGGAAACACCATATATTTT
j_call: TRBJ2-1; v_call: TRBV7-9; clone_size: once; d_call: TRBD1; cdr3_length: 17; cdr3_aa: CASSFVLRQGGWNEQFF; cdr3_nt: TGTGCCAGCAGCTTCGTGTTGAGACAGGGGGGGTGGAATGAGCAGTTCTTC
j_call: TRBJ2-5; v_call: TRBV5-1; clone_size: -; d_call: TRBD2; cdr3_length: 14; cdr3_aa: CASSGSGPRETQYF; cdr3_nt: TGCGCCAGCTCCGGTAGCGGGCCCCGGGAGACCCAGTACTTC
j_call: TRBJ2-7; v_call: TRBV13; clone_size: -; d_call: TRBD2; cdr3_length: 15; cdr3_aa: CASSSRSGVTYEQYF; cdr3_nt: TGTGCCAGCAGCTCCCGAAGCGGGGTTACCTACGAGCAGTACTTC
j_call: TRBJ1-1; v_call: TRBV27; clone_size: -; d_call: -; cdr3_length: 16; cdr3_aa: CASSSLPGGADTEAFF; cdr3_nt: TGTGCCAGCAGTTCCCTACCGGGGGGCGCGGACACTGAAGCTTTCTTT
j_call: TRBJ1-2; v_call: TRBV29-1; clone_size: -; d_call: TRBD1; cdr3_length: 13; cdr3_aa: CSVGGQQSYGYTF; cdr3_nt: TGCAGCGTGGGGGGACAGCAAAGTTATGGCTACACCTTC
j_call: TRBJ2-2; v_call: TRBV5-1; clone_size: -; d_call: TRBD2; cdr3_length: 19; cdr3_aa: CASSLEYPSAGGFTGELFF; cdr3_nt: TGCGCCAGCAGCTTGGAGTACCCCTCAGCGGGAGGGTTTACCGGGGAGCTGTTTTTT
j_call: TRBJ1-2; v_call: TRBV27; clone_size: -; d_call: -; cdr3_length: 12; cdr3_aa: CASSLFGDGYTF; cdr3_nt: TGTGCCAGCAGTTTATTCGGTGATGGCTACACCTTC
j_call: TRBJ2-5; v_call: TRBV20-1; clone_size: -; d_call: TRBD2; cdr3_length: 11; cdr3_aa: CSFGLAETQYF; cdr3_nt: TGCAGTTTTGGACTAGCGGAGACCCAGTACTTC
j_call: TRBJ1-1; v_call: TRBV28; clone_size: -; d_call: -; cdr3_length: 14; cdr3_aa: CASSFKRLNTEAFF; cdr3_nt: TGTGCCAGCAGTTTTAAGCGCCTGAACACTGAAGCTTTCTTT
j_call: TRBJ2-7; v_call: TRBV5-1; clone_size: -; d_call: -; cdr3_length: 17; cdr3_aa: CASSGTRGTPFSYEQYF; cdr3_nt: TGCGCCAGCAGCGGAACCCGTGGGACACCCTTTAGCTACGAGCAGTACTTC
j_call: TRBJ2-3; v_call: TRBV27; clone_size: -; d_call: -; cdr3_length: 14; cdr3_aa: CASTTLGFTDTQYF; cdr3_nt: TGTGCCAGCACTACCCTCGGGTTTACAGATACGCAGTATTTT
j_call: TRBJ1-4; v_call: TRBV7-2; clone_size: -; d_call: -; cdr3_length: 17; cdr3_aa: CASSLKIGRAGNEKLFF; cdr3_nt: TGTGCCAGCAGCTTAAAGATCGGGAGGGCGGGTAATGAAAAACTGTTTTTT
j_call: TRBJ1-4; v_call: TRBV28; clone_size: -; d_call: TRBD1; cdr3_length: 17; cdr3_aa: CASSFPGQGITNEKLFF; cdr3_nt: TGTGCCAGCAGTTTCCCCGGACAGGGGATAACTAATGAAAAACTGTTTTTT
j_call: TRBJ2-3; v_call: TRBV10-1; clone_size: -; d_call: TRBD2; cdr3_length: 18; cdr3_aa: CASSERLAGGPSTDTQYF; cdr3_nt: TGCGCCAGCAGTGAGCGGCTAGCGGGAGGGCCTAGCACAGATACGCAGTATTTT
j_call: TRBJ2-7; v_call: TRBV10-3; clone_size: once; d_call: TRBD2; cdr3_length: 13; cdr3_aa: CASGRGSNYEQYF; cdr3_nt: TGTGCCAGCGGGCGCGGGAGTAACTACGAGCAGTACTTC
j_call: TRBJ2-1; v_call: TRBV2; clone_size: -; d_call: TRBD2; cdr3_length: 16; cdr3_aa: CASRVGLAGGINEQFF; cdr3_nt: TGTGCCAGCAGGGTTGGACTAGCGGGGGGGATAAATGAGCAGTTCTTC
j_call: TRBJ1-2; v_call: TRBV30; clone_size: few; d_call: -; cdr3_length: 13; cdr3_aa: CAWTGDHSYGYTF; cdr3_nt: TGTGCCTGGACCGGGGATCATTCCTATGGCTACACCTTC
j_call: TRBJ2-3; v_call: TRBV29-1; clone_size: -; d_call: TRBD2; cdr3_length: 15; cdr3_aa: CSVDRLAGGTDTQYF; cdr3_nt: TGCAGCGTTGACAGACTAGCGGGAGGCACAGATACGCAGTATTTT
j_call: TRBJ1-4; v_call: TRBV7-2; clone_size: -; d_call: -; cdr3_length: 14; cdr3_aa: CASSPRLKSEKLFF; cdr3_nt: TGTGCCAGCAGCCCCCGGTTAAAGAGTGAAAAACTGTTTTTT
j_call: TRBJ1-2; v_call: TRBV9; clone_size: -; d_call: TRBD1; cdr3_length: 13; cdr3_aa: CASSEPGQGRYTF; cdr3_nt: TGTGCCAGCAGCGAACCAGGACAGGGCCGCTACACCTTC
j_call: TRBJ2-1; v_call: TRBV6-1; clone_size: -; d_call: TRBD1; cdr3_length: 15; cdr3_aa: CASSPGQGAGHEQFF; cdr3_nt: TGTGCCAGCAGTCCCGGACAGGGGGCCGGTCATGAGCAGTTCTTC
j_call: TRBJ2-7; v_call: TRBV21-1; clone_size: -; d_call: -; cdr3_length: 16; cdr3_aa: CASSKGGQKSSYEQYF; cdr3_nt: TGTGCCAGCAGCAAAGGTGGACAGAAGAGCTCCTACGAGCAGTACTTC
j_call: TRBJ1-2; v_call: TRBV5-1; clone_size: -; d_call: TRBD1; cdr3_length: 12; cdr3_aa: CASSGTGPVYTF; cdr3_nt: TGCGCCAGCAGCGGGACAGGGCCAGTCTACACCTTC
j_call: TRBJ1-1; v_call: TRBV2; clone_size: -; d_call: TRBD1; cdr3_length: 17; cdr3_aa: CASSEGFDRGLNTEAFF; cdr3_nt: TGTGCCAGCAGTGAAGGGTTCGACAGGGGATTGAACACTGAAGCTTTCTTT
j_call: TRBJ2-7; v_call: TRBV2; clone_size: -; d_call: -; cdr3_length: 16; cdr3_aa: CASSEERGGAGYEQYF; cdr3_nt: TGTGCCAGCAGTGAAGAAAGAGGGGGAGCAGGGTACGAGCAGTACTTC
j_call: TRBJ2-1; v_call: TRBV28; clone_size: -; d_call: -; cdr3_length: 15; cdr3_aa: CASSSAKLSYNEQFF; cdr3_nt: TGTGCCAGCAGTTCAGCGAAACTCTCCTACAATGAGCAGTTCTTC
j_call: TRBJ1-4; v_call: TRBV29-1; clone_size: -; d_call: TRBD1; cdr3_length: 14; cdr3_aa: CSVDVGTGNEKLFF; cdr3_nt: TGCAGCGTTGACGTCGGGACAGGGAATGAAAAACTGTTTTTT
j_call: TRBJ2-3; v_call: TRBV15; clone_size: -; d_call: -; cdr3_length: 12; cdr3_aa: CATSRDHGTQYF; cdr3_nt: TGTGCCACCAGCAGAGATCACGGTACGCAGTATTTT
j_call: TRBJ2-7; v_call: TRBV4-1; clone_size: few; d_call: -; cdr3_length: 16; cdr3_aa: CASSQQAIRFSYEQYF; cdr3_nt: TGCGCCAGCAGCCAGCAGGCGATACGTTTTTCCTACGAGCAGTACTTC
j_call: TRBJ2-7; v_call: TRBV4-1; clone_size: -; d_call: -; cdr3_length: 14; cdr3_aa: CASSPDSNSYEQYF; cdr3_nt: TGCGCCAGCAGCCCCGATAGTAACTCCTACGAGCAGTACTTC
j_call: TRBJ2-5; v_call: TRBV27; clone_size: -; d_call: TRBD1; cdr3_length: 15; cdr3_aa: CASRRTGGSRETQYF; cdr3_nt: TGTGCCAGCAGGAGGACAGGGGGAAGCCGAGAGACCCAGTACTTC